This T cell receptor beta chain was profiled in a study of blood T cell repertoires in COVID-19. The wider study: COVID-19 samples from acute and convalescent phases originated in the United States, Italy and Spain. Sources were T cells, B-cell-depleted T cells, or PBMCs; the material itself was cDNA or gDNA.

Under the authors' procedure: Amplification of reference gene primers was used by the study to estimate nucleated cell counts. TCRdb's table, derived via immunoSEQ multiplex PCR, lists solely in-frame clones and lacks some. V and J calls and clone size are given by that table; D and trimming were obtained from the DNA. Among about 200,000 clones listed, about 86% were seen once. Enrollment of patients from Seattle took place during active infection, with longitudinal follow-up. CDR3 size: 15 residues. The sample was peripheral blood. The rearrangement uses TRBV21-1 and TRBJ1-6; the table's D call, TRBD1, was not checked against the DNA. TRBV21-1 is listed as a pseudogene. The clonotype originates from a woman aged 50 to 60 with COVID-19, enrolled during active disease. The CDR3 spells CASTLGQSKNSPLHF. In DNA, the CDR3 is TGTGCCAGCACCTTGGGACAGTCTAAAAATTCACCCCTCCACTTT.